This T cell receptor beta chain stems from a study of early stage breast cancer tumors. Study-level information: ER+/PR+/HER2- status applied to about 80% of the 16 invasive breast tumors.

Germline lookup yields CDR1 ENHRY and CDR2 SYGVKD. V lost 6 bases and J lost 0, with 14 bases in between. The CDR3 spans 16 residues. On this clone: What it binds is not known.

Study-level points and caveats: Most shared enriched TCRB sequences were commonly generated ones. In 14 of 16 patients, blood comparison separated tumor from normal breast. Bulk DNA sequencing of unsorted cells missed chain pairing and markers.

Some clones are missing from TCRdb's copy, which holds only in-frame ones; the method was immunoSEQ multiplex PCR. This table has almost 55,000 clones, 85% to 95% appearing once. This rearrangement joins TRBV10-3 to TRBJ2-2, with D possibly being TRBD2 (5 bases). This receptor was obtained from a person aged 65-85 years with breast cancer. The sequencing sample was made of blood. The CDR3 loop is CAISGGRPTNTGELFF. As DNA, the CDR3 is TGTGCCATCAGCGGAGGTCGACCAACGAACACCGGGGAGCTGTTTTTT.